This T cell receptor (beta chain) was obtained from a study of T cells in Graves' hyperthyroidism and ophthalmopathy. About this clonotype itself: Antigen: not known.

Study-wide results and limits: Ophthalmopathy stood apart from stable hyperthyroidism in a 13 V-J model. Blood also carried most thyroid clonotypes expanded above 0.001.

Ophthalmopathy patients showed a Clinical Activity Score of at least 3, NOSPECS grade of at least 4 and duration under 3 months. The CDR3 runs 17 residues. Trimming pared 3 bases from V and 4 bases from J, leaving 21 bases between. What was amplified from RNA transcripts were TCR beta CDR3 regions. An initial round of RT-PCR targeting the TCR CDR3 relied on the HTBI primer set. Using its own MiXCR run on the multiplex PCR reads, TCRdb lists one record per CDR3 protein. The data contain about 640,000 distinct CDR3 sequences, about 20% of them singletons. Sequencing was performed on blood. The J gene is TRBJ2-5, the V gene TRBV12-3 or TRBV12-4, with a tentative D call TRBD2 (6 bases). The sequence came from a man younger than 40 with Graves' ophthalmopathy. In DNA form, the CDR3 reads TGTGCCAGCAGTTTTCCCGCCAAAGGAGGGGAAAGAGAGACCCAGTACTTC. This translates into CASSFPAKGGERETQYF.